Presented here are 7 T cell receptor beta chains from one specimen sequenced in a study of type 1 and type 2 diabetes patients. The PCR template was genomic DNA. Amplification of the beta chain CDR3 used 30 forward and 13 reverse multiplex primers. TCRdb re-derived calls from the multiplex PCR reads in MiXCR, one entry per CDR3 protein. Among more than 250,000 distinct CDR3 sequences listed, roughly 48% were seen once. Source material: peripheral blood mononuclear cells (PBMCs). Receptors originate from a man younger than 30 with type 2 diabetes.

The chain recombines TRBV28 with TRBJ1-1; maybe TRBD1 (6 bases). Trimming left V 5 bases short and J 1 base short, with 14 bases between. The CDR3 consists of 15 residues. Germline assignment: CDR1 MDHEN and CDR2 SYDVKM. CDR3 in amino acids: CASSTQTGSNTEAFF. CDR3 nucleotide sequence: TGTGCCAGCAGTACCCAGACAGGTTCGAACACTGAAGCTTTCTTT.

The chain carries TRBV6-4 and TRBJ2-3, with TRBD2 matching over 7 bases. Germline CDR1 reads MRHNA; CDR2 reads SNTAGT. The CDR3 is 14 residues long. Germline trimming cut 7 bases from V and 6 bases from J; bases unmatched to any gene: 10. CDR3 nucleotides: TGTGCCAGCACCAAACTAGCAGCGGGGGATACGCAGTATTTT. This encodes CASTKLAAGDTQYF.

A remark on this clonotype: It may be a read error: a sequence one base away is much more abundant. V and J are TRBV2 and TRBJ1-4; D is perhaps TRBD1 (6 bases). CDR3 length: 13 amino acids. Trimming left V 5 bases short and J 8 bases short, with 12 bases between. Germline CDR1 and CDR2: SNHLY and FYNNEI. CDR3 in DNA: TGTGCCAGCAGTTTCGGACAGTCCGAAAAACTGTTTTTT. It yields the protein CASSFGQSEKLFF. Variable domain in full (rest from reference TRBV2 and TRBJ1-4): EPEVTQTPSHQVTQMGQEVILRCVPISNHLYFYWYRQILGQKVEFLVSFYNNEISEKSEIFDDQFSVERPDGSNFTLKIRSTKLEDSAMYFCASSFGQSEKLFFGSGTQLSVL.

This clonotype was seen a handful of times. The chain carries TRBV11-2 and TRBJ1-1; D is unresolved. Trimming left V 0 bases short and J 1 base short, with 3 bases between. Germline CDR1 is SGHAT and CDR2 is FQNNGV. The CDR3 covers 13 residues. The CDR3 loop is CASSLESNTEAFF. CDR3 DNA sequence: TGTGCCAGCAGCTTAGAATCGAACACTGAAGCTTTCTTT.

V gene TRBV19 combines with J gene TRBJ2-1, with 13 bases identical to TRBD2. Trimming at V came to 11 bases and at J to 9 bases, leaving 13 bases not matched to a gene. This CDR3 is built from 15 residues. Germline lookup yields CDR1 LNHDA and CDR2 SQIVND (reference sequence). The CDR3 DNA follows: TGTGCCTGGAGTCCTGGACTAGCGGGAGAAAGTGAGCAGTTCTTC. It translates to CAWSPGLAGESEQFF. The full variable domain, its missing parts supplied by reference TRBV19 and TRBJ2-1, is DGGITQSPKYLFRKEGQNVTLSCEQNLNHDAMYWYRQDPGQGLRLIYYSQIVNDFQKGDIAEGYSVSREKKESFPLTVTSAQKNPTAFYLCAWSPGLAGESEQFFGPGTRLTVL.

The chain joins TRBV10-3 to TRBJ1-3; 10 bases are a match to TRBD1. This CDR3 comprises 13 residues. Germline CDR1 and CDR2: ENHRY and SYGVKD. V shed 6 bases, J shed 8 bases, and the junction held 4 bases outside the gene matches. CDR3 region: CAIRDRGTDTIYF. CDR3 DNA sequence: TGTGCCATCAGGGACAGGGGGACGGACACCATATATTTT.

This clonotype was counted a few times. This sequence joins TRBV12-3 or TRBV12-4 and TRBJ2-1; no reliable D call. The CDR3 spans 12 residues. The V gene lost 3 bases and the J gene lost 7 bases, with 7 bases spanning the gap. The CDR3, as DNA: TGTGCCAGCAGTTTGGTATATAATGAGCAGTTCTTC. Translation: CASSLVYNEQFF.